This is a list of T cell receptor beta chains from one sample in a study of T cell responses to AZD1222 COVID-19 vaccine. Sequencing was performed with immunoSEQ multiplex PCR; in TCRdb, only in-frame clones are kept and a portion is missing. The data show 85,000 to 100,000 clones, roughly nine tenths seen once. The material was peripheral blood, obtained 28 days after the second AZD1222 dose. The source is an adult who received the AZD1222 COVID-19 vaccine. The CDR3 runs from the conserved cysteine through the conserved F or W. A D gene is named only where the DNA matches it firmly. Rows give clone size only sometimes, using once, few, many, or a class for an expanded clone.

j_call v_call d_call clone_size cdr3_aa cdr3_nt
TRBJ2-1 TRBV9 TRBD2 . CASSVDPAGGYEQFF TGTGCCAGCAGCGTAGACCCAGCGGGAGGATATGAGCAGTTCTTC
TRBJ1-5 TRBV28 . . CASSGRQFQPQHF TGTGCCAGCAGTGGCCGACAATTCCAGCCCCAGCATTTT
TRBJ2-3 TRBV12-5 . . CASGLGLFSTDTQYF TGTGCTAGTGGTCTCGGCCTTTTTAGCACAGATACGCAGTATTTT
TRBJ1-5 TRBV7-3 TRBD1 medium-sized CASSLSPHPTGSERNQPQHF TGTGCCAGCAGCTTGAGCCCACACCCGACAGGGTCGGAGCGGAATCAGCCCCAGCATTTT
TRBJ2-7 TRBV2 . . CASIPQGGYPYEQYF TGTGCCAGCATCCCCCAGGGCGGGTACCCCTACGAGCAGTACTTC
TRBJ2-1 TRBV20-1 . . CSARTGQEQFF TGCAGTGCTAGGACTGGGCAGGAGCAGTTCTTC
TRBJ1-2 TRBV28 . . CASSIDTVIYGYTF TGTGCCAGCAGTATTGACACAGTGATCTATGGCTACACCTTC
TRBJ2-3 TRBV9 TRBD2 . CASSTRLAGGASTDTQYF TGTGCCAGCAGCACCCGACTAGCGGGAGGGGCAAGCACAGATACGCAGTATTTT
TRBJ2-1 TRBV28 . . CASSGGASGAYNEQFF TGTGCCAGCAGTGGGGGGGCTAGCGGAGCTTACAATGAGCAGTTCTTC
TRBJ2-5 TRBV2 TRBD2 . CASRGGQETQYF TGTGCCAGCAGGGGAGGGCAAGAGACCCAGTACTTC
TRBJ2-7 TRBV2 TRBD1 . CASSGDRGYEQYF TGTGCCAGCAGTGGGGACAGGGGCTACGAGCAGTACTTC
TRBJ2-6 TRBV6-1 . . CASSEQSSGANVLTF TGTGCCAGCAGTGAGCAAAGCTCTGGGGCCAACGTCCTGACTTTC
TRBJ2-3 TRBV5-1 . . CASSLGQLGTDTQYF TGCGCCAGCAGCTTGGGGCAGCTAGGCACAGATACGCAGTATTTT
TRBJ2-1 TRBV30 . few CAWSVQGNEQFF TGTGCCTGGAGTGTACAAGGCAATGAGCAGTTCTTC
TRBJ2-7 TRBV7-2 . . CASSLSLAGPGGGEQYF TGTGCCAGCAGCTTAAGCTTGGCGGGACCAGGGGGAGGTGAGCAGTACTTC
TRBJ2-7 TRBV4-3 . . CASSPRLGYEQYF TGCGCCAGCAGCCCGCGACTAGGCTACGAGCAGTACTTC
TRBJ2-1 TRBV27 . once CASSLSPQNYNEQFF TGTGCCAGCAGTTTATCTCCCCAGAACTACAATGAGCAGTTCTTC
TRBJ1-4 TRBV3-1/TRBV3-2 . . CASSQTDSRVEKLFF TGTGCCAGCAGCCAAACGGACAGTCGGGTTGAAAAACTGTTTTTT
TRBJ2-3 TRBV7-2 TRBD2 . CASSPSIAGGPSDTQYF TGTGCCAGCAGCCCTTCCATAGCGGGAGGGCCATCAGATACGCAGTATTTT
TRBJ1-1 TRBV9 . . CASSVATGTEAFF TGTGCCAGCAGCGTAGCAACAGGCACTGAAGCTTTCTTT
TRBJ2-7 TRBV15 TRBD1 . CATSRVFTGVTYEQYF TGTGCCACCAGCAGAGTATTCACAGGGGTTACCTACGAGCAGTACTTC
TRBJ1-6 TRBV28 TRBD1 . CASTLTGTGVFSYNSPLHF TGTGCCAGCACTCTGACCGGGACAGGGGTTTTCTCCTATAATTCACCCCTCCACTTT
TRBJ2-1 TRBV28 TRBD2 . CASTQIPFAGGSRNEQFF TGTGCCAGCACCCAAATCCCGTTTGCCGGCGGGAGTAGGAATGAGCAGTTCTTC
TRBJ2-7 TRBV4-1 . . CASSQDATYEQYF TGCGCCAGCAGCCAAGACGCCACCTACGAGCAGTACTTC
TRBJ2-7 TRBV5-1 TRBD2 . CASSFLAGGSSNEQYF TGCGCCAGCAGCTTTCTAGCGGGAGGCTCCTCGAACGAGCAGTACTTC
TRBJ2-7 TRBV7-2 . . CASSYPGQNYEQYF TGTGCCAGCAGCTATCCGGGACAAAATTACGAGCAGTACTTC
TRBJ1-4 TRBV2 TRBD1 . CASSPDRGNEKLFF TGTGCCAGCAGTCCGGACAGGGGAAACGAAAAACTGTTTTTT
TRBJ1-2 TRBV11-2 . . CASRRIRQSNYGYTF TGTGCCAGCAGACGGATTAGACAGTCTAACTATGGCTACACCTTC
TRBJ2-1 TRBV19 . . CASSLPKGVRDEQFF TGTGCCAGTAGTCTCCCGAAGGGGGTCCGCGATGAGCAGTTCTTC
TRBJ2-3 TRBV18 TRBD2 . CASSPGLAGGEDTQYF TGTGCCAGCTCACCCGGACTAGCGGGAGGTGAAGATACGCAGTATTTT
TRBJ2-2 TRBV4-1 . few CASSLSSASRGELFF TGCGCCAGCAGCCTTTCCAGCGCGTCTCGAGGGGAGCTGTTTTTT
TRBJ1-5 TRBV6-5 TRBD1 few CASSRQGDQPQHF TGTGCCAGCAGCAGACAGGGTGATCAGCCCCAGCATTTT
TRBJ2-3 TRBV7-2 TRBD2 . CASSPSTSEGLDTQYF TGTGCCAGCAGCCCCTCGACTAGCGAGGGGTTAGATACGCAGTATTTT
TRBJ1-1 TRBV28 . . CASSPPMGPAFF TGTGCCAGCAGTCCACCGATGGGACCGGCTTTCTTT
TRBJ2-1 TRBV29-1 TRBD2 . CSVDGGLAGGDEQFF TGCAGCGTTGACGGGGGACTAGCGGGAGGGGATGAGCAGTTCTTC
TRBJ2-1 TRBV29-1 . . CSVDIGLGGEQFF TGCAGCGTTGATATAGGTCTAGGGGGTGAGCAGTTCTTC
TRBJ2-3 TRBV7-2 TRBD2 . CASSLTSPLGGRAADTQYF TGTGCCAGCAGCTTAACCTCTCCTCTGGGCGGGAGGGCGGCAGATACGCAGTATTTT
TRBJ2-7 TRBV2 . . CASSRYYEQYF TGTGCCAGCAGTCGATACTACGAGCAGTACTTC
TRBJ1-2 TRBV7-2 TRBD1 . CASSLNRGAYGYTF TGTGCCAGCAGCTTAAACAGGGGAGCCTATGGCTACACCTTC
TRBJ2-1 TRBV6-5 TRBD2 . CASSILAGGQNEQFF TGTGCCAGCAGTATACTAGCGGGAGGGCAGAATGAGCAGTTCTTC
TRBJ1-5 TRBV6-6 . . CASSYSKGKSNQPQHF TGTGCCAGCAGTTACTCGAAGGGGAAGAGCAATCAGCCCCAGCATTTT
TRBJ1-3 TRBV19 . once CASSIRGSSSSGNTIYF TGTGCCAGTAGTATCCGGGGGAGCTCGAGCTCTGGAAACACCATATATTTT
TRBJ1-2 TRBV12-3/TRBV12-4 . . CASSLRANYGYTF TGTGCCAGCAGTTTGAGGGCAAACTATGGCTACACCTTC
TRBJ2-1 TRBV9 . . CASSVGSAQDYNEQFF TGTGCCAGCAGCGTAGGTTCGGCGCAAGACTACAATGAGCAGTTCTTC
TRBJ1-5 TRBV18 TRBD1 . CASSQGAFNQPQHF TGTGCCAGCTCCCAGGGGGCTTTCAATCAGCCCCAGCATTTT
TRBJ2-4 TRBV6-1 . . CASSESTDQTLAKNIQYF TGTGCCAGCAGTGAGAGTACAGACCAAACACTAGCCAAAAACATTCAGTACTTC
TRBJ2-1 TRBV11-3 . . CASSRRGGDEQFF TGTGCCAGCAGCCGTCGGGGCGGCGATGAGCAGTTCTTC
TRBJ2-3 TRBV30 TRBD2 . CAARRGGRANTDTQYF TGTGCCGCTCGACGGGGAGGGAGAGCCAACACAGATACGCAGTATTTT
TRBJ1-5 TRBV19 . . CASNPDRNSNQPQHF TGTGCCAGTAATCCCGACAGGAATAGCAATCAGCCCCAGCATTTT
TRBJ1-1 TRBV11-2 . . CASSLGLGTEAFF TGTGCCAGCAGCTTAGGCCTCGGCACTGAAGCTTTCTTT
TRBJ2-7 TRBV5-1 . . CASSLGAVPSYEQYF TGCGCCAGCAGCTTGGGGGCAGTCCCATCCTACGAGCAGTACTTC
TRBJ2-6 TRBV30 TRBD2 once CAFSTPSLAGWGSGANVLTF TGTGCCTTCTCCACTCCGTCCCTAGCGGGGTGGGGCTCTGGGGCCAACGTCCTGACTTTC